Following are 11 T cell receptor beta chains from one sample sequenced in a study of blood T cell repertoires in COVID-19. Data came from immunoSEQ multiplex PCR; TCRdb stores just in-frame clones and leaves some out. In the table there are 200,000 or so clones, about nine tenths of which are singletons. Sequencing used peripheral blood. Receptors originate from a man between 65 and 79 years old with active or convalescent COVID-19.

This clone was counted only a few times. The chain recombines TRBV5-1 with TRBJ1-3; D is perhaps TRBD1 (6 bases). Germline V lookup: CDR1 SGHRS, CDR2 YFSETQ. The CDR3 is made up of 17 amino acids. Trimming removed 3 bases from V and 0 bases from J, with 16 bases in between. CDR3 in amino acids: CASSSVGIQGSGNTIYF. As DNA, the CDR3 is TGCGCCAGCAGCTCGGTGGGAATACAGGGCTCTGGAAACACCATATATTTT.

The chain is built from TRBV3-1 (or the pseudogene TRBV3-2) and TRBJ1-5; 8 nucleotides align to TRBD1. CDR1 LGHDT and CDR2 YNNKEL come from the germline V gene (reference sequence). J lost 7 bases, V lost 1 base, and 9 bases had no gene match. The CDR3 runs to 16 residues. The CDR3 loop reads CASSQVGTGFWQPQHF. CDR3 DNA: TGTGCCAGCAGCCAAGTGGGGACAGGCTTCTGGCAGCCCCAGCATTTT.

CDR3 nucleotides: TGTGCCAGCAGCGTCGCCGGCTTGTCGCGGGATACGCAGTATTTT. Translation: CASSVAGLSRDTQYF. This rearrangement joins TRBV9 to TRBJ2-3; D call uncertain. V was shortened by 2 bases and J by 6 bases, with 16 bases between the two germline ends. Germline CDR1 reads SGDLS; CDR2 reads YYNGEE. The CDR3 contains 15 residues.

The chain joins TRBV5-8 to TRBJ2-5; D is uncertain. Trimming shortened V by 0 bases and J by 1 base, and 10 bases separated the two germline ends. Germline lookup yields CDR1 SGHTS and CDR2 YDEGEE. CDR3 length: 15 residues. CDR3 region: CASSLADTFQETQYF. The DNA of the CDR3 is TGTGCCAGCAGCTTGGCAGACACATTCCAAGAGACCCAGTACTTC.

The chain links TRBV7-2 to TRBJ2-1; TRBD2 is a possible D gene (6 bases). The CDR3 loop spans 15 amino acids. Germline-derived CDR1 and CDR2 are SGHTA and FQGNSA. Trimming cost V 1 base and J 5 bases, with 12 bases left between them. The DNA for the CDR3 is TGTGCCAGCAGCTTAGACGGGAGTGCTAACAATGAGCAGTTCTTC. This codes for CASSLDGSANNEQFF.

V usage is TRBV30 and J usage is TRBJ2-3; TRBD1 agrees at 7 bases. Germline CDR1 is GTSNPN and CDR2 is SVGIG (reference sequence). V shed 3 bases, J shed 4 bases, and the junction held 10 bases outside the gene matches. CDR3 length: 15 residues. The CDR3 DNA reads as TGTGCCTGGAGCGAAGACAGGGATATTGCAGATACGCAGTATTTT. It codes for CAWSEDRDIADTQYF.

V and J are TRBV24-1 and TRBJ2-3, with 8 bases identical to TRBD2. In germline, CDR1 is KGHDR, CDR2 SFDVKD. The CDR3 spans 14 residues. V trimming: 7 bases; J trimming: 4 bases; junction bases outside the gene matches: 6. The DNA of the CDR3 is TGTGCCACCAGCATAGCGGGGAGTGCAGATACGCAGTATTTT. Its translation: CATSIAGSADTQYF.

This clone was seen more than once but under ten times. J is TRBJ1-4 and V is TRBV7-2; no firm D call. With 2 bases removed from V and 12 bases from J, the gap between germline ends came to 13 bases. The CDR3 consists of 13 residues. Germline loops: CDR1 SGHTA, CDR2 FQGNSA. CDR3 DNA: TGTGCCAGCAGCTTAACCAGCGGTTTGGAACTGTTTTTT. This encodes CASSLTSGLELFF. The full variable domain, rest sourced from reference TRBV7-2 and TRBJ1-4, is GAGVSQSPSNKVTEKGKDVELRCDPISGHTALYWYRQSLGQGLEFLIYFQGNSAPDKSGLPSDRFSAERTGGSVSTLTIQRTQQEDSAVYLCASSLTSGLELFFGSGTQLSVL.

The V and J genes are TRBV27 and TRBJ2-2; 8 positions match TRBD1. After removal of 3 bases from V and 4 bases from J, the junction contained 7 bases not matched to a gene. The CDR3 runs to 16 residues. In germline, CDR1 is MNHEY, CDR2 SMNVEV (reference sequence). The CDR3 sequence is CASSFVTGAPTGELFF. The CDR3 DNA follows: TGTGCCAGCAGTTTTGTGACAGGGGCCCCCACCGGGGAGCTGTTTTTT.

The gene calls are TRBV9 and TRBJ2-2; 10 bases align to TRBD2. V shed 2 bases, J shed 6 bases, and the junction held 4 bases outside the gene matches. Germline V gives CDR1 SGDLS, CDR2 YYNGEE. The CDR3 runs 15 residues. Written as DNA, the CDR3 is TGTGCCAGCAGCGTGAGCGGGGGGGCGGCCGGGGAGCTGTTTTTT. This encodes CASSVSGGAAGELFF.

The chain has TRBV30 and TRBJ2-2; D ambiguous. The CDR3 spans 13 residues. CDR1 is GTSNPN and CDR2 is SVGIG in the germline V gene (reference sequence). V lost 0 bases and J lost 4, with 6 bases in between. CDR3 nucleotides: TGTGCCTGGAGTGTACTGATCACCGGGGAGCTGTTTTTT. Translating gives CAWSVLITGELFF.